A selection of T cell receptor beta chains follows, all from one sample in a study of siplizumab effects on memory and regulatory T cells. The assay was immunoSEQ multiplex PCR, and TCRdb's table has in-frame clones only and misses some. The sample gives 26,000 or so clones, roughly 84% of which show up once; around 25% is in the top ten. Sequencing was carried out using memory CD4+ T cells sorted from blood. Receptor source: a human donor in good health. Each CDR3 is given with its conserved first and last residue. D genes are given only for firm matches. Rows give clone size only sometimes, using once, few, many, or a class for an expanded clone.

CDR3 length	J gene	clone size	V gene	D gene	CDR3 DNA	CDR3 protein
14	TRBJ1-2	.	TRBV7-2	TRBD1	TGTGCCAGCAGCTTTAGACAGGGGGCTCATGGCTACACCTTC	CASSFRQGAHGYTF
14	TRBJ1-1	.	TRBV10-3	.	TGTGCCATCAGTGAGTATCAGGTTGGCACTGAAGCTTTCTTT	CAISEYQVGTEAFF
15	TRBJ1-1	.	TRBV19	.	TGTGCCAGTAGTCACCGACTGGGGGGAGGGACTGAAGCTTTCTTT	CASSHRLGGGTEAFF
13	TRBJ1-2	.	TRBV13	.	TGTGCCAGCAGCTTAGGACCTAACTATGGCTACACCTTC	CASSLGPNYGYTF
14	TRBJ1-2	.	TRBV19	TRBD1	TGTGCCAGTAGAAGGACAGGCGAAAACTATGGCTACACCTTC	CASRRTGENYGYTF
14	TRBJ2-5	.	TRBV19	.	TGTGCCAGTAGTATAACGGGATCCCAAGAGACCCAGTACTTC	CASSITGSQETQYF
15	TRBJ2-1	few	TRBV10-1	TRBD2	TGCGCCAGCAGTATGACTAGCGGGGGGTACAATGAGCAGTTCTTC	CASSMTSGGYNEQFF
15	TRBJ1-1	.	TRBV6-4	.	TGTGCCAGCAGTGACTCTCGGGGGGGTCCCACTGAAGCTTTCTTT	CASSDSRGGPTEAFF
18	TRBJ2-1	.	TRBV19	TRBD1	TGTGCCAGTAGTATAAACAGGGGGCGACGATTTTCCTACAATGAGCAGTTCTTC	CASSINRGRRFSYNEQFF
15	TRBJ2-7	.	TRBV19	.	TGTGCCAGTACTCCGGACCCCACCCGGGTCTACGAGCAGTACTTC	CASTPDPTRVYEQYF
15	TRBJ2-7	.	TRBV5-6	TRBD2	TGTGCCAGCAGCACCTTTAGCGGGGGATTGTACGAGCAGTACTTC	CASSTFSGGLYEQYF
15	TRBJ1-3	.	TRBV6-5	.	TGTGCCAGCAGTTACTCTAAGGACAAGGCTCACGCCATATATTTT	CASSYSKDKAHAIYF
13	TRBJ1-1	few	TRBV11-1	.	TGTGCCAGCAGCTTCCACGACCGCACTGAAGCTTTCTTT	CASSFHDRTEAFF
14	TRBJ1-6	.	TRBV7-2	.	TGTGCCAGCACACATTGGGCAGGGCCGACACCCCTCCACTTT	CASTHWAGPTPLHF
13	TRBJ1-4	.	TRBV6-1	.	TGTGCCAGCAGTAGGACCAGGGGTGAAAAACTGTTTTTT	CASSRTRGEKLFF
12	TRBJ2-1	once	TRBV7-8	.	TGTGCCAGCAGCGTAAAGGTTAATGAGCAGTTCTTC	CASSVKVNEQFF
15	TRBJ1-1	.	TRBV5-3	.	TGTGCCAGAAGCTGTCCGGGACTGTCGAACACTGAAGCTTTCTTT	CARSCPGLSNTEAFF
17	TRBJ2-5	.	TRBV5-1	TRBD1	TGCGCCAGCAGCTTAGGACAGGGCTTTGCTGACTTGGAGACCCAGTACTTC	CASSLGQGFADLETQYF
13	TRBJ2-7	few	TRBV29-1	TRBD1	TGCAGCGTATCCGGGACAGGGCTAGACGAGCAGTACTTC	CSVSGTGLDEQYF
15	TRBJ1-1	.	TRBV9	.	TGTGCCAGCAGCGTATTTGGGGAAATGAACACTGAAGCTTTCTTT	CASSVFGEMNTEAFF
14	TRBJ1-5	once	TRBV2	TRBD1	TGTGCCAGCAGTTCAAGGACAGGGGGGCAGCCCCAGCATTTT	CASSSRTGGQPQHF
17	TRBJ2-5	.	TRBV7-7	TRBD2	TGTGCTAGCAGCTTAGGAGGTCTAGCGGGAGGCGGGGAGACCCAGTACTTC	CASSLGGLAGGGETQYF
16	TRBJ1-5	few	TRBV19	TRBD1	TGTGCCAGTAGTCCTAGGACAGGGGGCACCAATCAGCCCCAGCATTTT	CASSPRTGGTNQPQHF
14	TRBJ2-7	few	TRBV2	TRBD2	TGTGCCAGCAGGAACCGGCGGACTAGCTACGAGCAGTACTTC	CASRNRRTSYEQYF
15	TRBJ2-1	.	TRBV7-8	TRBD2	TGTGCCAGCAGCTTCCGGCTAGCGGGGTCCAATGAGCAGTTCTTC	CASSFRLAGSNEQFF
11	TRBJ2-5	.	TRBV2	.	TGTGCCAGCAGGATGTCGGGCACCCAGTACTTC	CASRMSGTQYF
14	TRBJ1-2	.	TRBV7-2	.	TGTGCCAGCAGCTTAGATGGGACGGACTATGGCTACACCTTC	CASSLDGTDYGYTF
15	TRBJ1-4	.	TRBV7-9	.	TGTGCCAGCAGCACCGGCGGCTCAACTAATGAAAAACTGTTTTTT	CASSTGGSTNEKLFF